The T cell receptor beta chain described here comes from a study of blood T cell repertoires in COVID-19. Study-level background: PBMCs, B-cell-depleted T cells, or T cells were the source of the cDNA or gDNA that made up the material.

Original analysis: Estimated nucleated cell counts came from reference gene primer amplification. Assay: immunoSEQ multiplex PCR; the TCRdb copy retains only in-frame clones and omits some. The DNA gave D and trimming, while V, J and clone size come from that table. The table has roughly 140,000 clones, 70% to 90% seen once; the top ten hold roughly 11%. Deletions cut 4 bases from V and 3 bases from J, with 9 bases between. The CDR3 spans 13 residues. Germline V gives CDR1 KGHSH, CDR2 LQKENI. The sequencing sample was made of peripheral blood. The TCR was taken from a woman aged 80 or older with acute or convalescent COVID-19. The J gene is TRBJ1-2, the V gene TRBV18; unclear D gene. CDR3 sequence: CASSRAQDYGYTF. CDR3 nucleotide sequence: TGTGCCAGCTCACGGGCCCAGGACTATGGCTACACCTTC. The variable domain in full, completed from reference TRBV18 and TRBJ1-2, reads NAGVMQNPRHLVRRRGQEARLRCSPMKGHSHVYWYRQLPEEGLKFMVYLQKENIIDESGMPKERFSAEFPKEGPSILRIQQVVRGDSAAYFCASSRAQDYGYTFGSGTRLTVV.